These 9 T cell receptor beta chains share one sample of origin, sequenced in a study of blood T cell repertoires in COVID-19. Here immunoSEQ multiplex PCR was the method, and the copy in TCRdb shows in-frame clones only, minus some. The table has tens of thousands of clones, about 80% seen once. Sequencing was performed on peripheral blood. The receptors were gathered from a man aged 55 to 70 with acute or convalescent COVID-19.

V is TRBV6-1 and J is TRBJ1-2; 9 nucleotides agree with TRBD1. Germline V gene sequence: CDR1 MNHNS, CDR2 SASEGT. The CDR3 extends over 13 amino acids. Trimming removed 0 bases from V and 10 bases from J; junction bases left unmatched: 3. The CDR3 loop is CASSEAGQGVYTF. The CDR3 region has the DNA TGTGCCAGCAGTGAAGCGGGACAGGGAGTCTACACCTTC.

This chain connects TRBV27 to TRBJ1-2; weak D call: TRBD1 (6 bases). There are 17 residues in the CDR3. Germline V gene data show CDR1 as MNHEY and CDR2 as SMNVEV (reference sequence). The V end was cut by 4 bases, the J end by 4 bases, with 22 bases between. CDR3 amino acids: CASSSGGQESLLYGYTF. CDR3 bases: TGTGCCAGCAGTTCCGGGGGGCAGGAGAGCTTGCTCTATGGCTACACCTTC.

J is TRBJ2-5 and V is TRBV7-6; D is undetermined. The CDR3 runs 14 residues. Germline CDR1 SGHVS, CDR2 FNYEAQ. V dropped 0 bases and J dropped 4 bases, with 9 bases sitting between them. The CDR3, as DNA: TGTGCCAGCAGCTTAGCCGCTAGTCTAGAGACCCAGTACTTC. As protein: CASSLAASLETQYF. The full variable domain, with the rest looked up from reference TRBV7-6 and TRBJ2-5, is GAGVSQSPRYKVTKRGQDVALRCDPISGHVSLYWYRQALGQGPEFLTYFNYEAQQDKSGLPNDRFSAERPEGSISTLTIQRTEQRDSAMYRCASSLAASLETQYFGPGTRLLVL.

This clone was counted a single time. The chain couples TRBV27 to TRBJ1-1, with D uncertain. This CDR3 has 19 amino acids. Trimming removed 0 bases from V and 1 base from J, with 21 bases in between. Germline V gene sequence: CDR1 MNHEY, CDR2 SMNVEV (reference sequence). This chain's CDR3 is CASSLSAIKTFEGNTEAFF. Here the CDR3 DNA reads TGTGCCAGCAGTTTATCCGCGATTAAGACATTTGAAGGGAACACTGAAGCTTTCTTT.

This chain uses TRBV6-6 with TRBJ1-2; 10 nucleotides agree with TRBD1. Trimming at V came to 4 bases and at J to 8 bases, leaving 7 bases not matched to a gene. Germline CDR1 MNHNY, CDR2 SVGAGI (reference sequence). This CDR3 contains 14 residues. The chain's CDR3 is CASSLDRGNIGYTF. The CDR3 DNA reads as TGTGCCAGCAGTTTGGACAGGGGGAACATCGGCTACACCTTC.

The V gene is TRBV5-1, the J gene TRBJ1-6, with D unclear. The CDR3 is 14 amino acids. CDR1 is SGHRS, CDR2 YFSETQ, per germline. V was cut by 1 base and J by 9 bases, with 11 bases left in between. Here the CDR3 reads CASSLSQASSPLHF. In DNA form, the CDR3 reads TGCGCCAGCAGCTTGAGCCAAGCCTCTTCACCCCTCCACTTT.

J is TRBJ1-2 and V is TRBV25-1; 7 bases are a match to TRBD1. From germline, CDR1 is MGHDK and CDR2 SYGVNS. V gave up 2 bases and J gave up 2 bases; unmatched junction bases: 11. This CDR3 contains 17 residues. This CDR3 is CASSETGVEGLNYGYTF. In DNA form, the CDR3 reads TGTGCCAGCAGTGAAACAGGGGTGGAGGGGTTAAACTATGGCTACACCTTC.

This chain joins TRBV4-2 and TRBJ2-3; 11 nucleotides align to TRBD2. CDR3 size: 17 residues. Per germline, CDR1 LGHNA and CDR2 YNFKEQ. V was pared by 0 bases and J by 6 bases, with 8 bases of the junction left unmatched. CDR3 in DNA: TGTGCCAGCAGCCAAGATGCTAGCGGGGGGTTCGGCGATACGCAGTATTTT. Protein product: CASSQDASGGFGDTQYF.

This clone was counted once. The CDR3 loop is CASKGRGRGTEAFF. In DNA form, the CDR3 reads TGTGCCAGCAAGGGCAGGGGTAGGGGGACTGAAGCTTTCTTT. The chain is built from TRBV2 and TRBJ1-1; tentative D call: TRBD1 (6 bases). The germline V gene encodes CDR1 SNHLY and CDR2 FYNNEI. This CDR3 has 14 amino acids. The V and J ends lost 7 bases and 5 bases respectively, with 17 bases between them.